Listed below are T cell receptor beta chains from one sample, sequenced in a study of OX40 agonist ivuxolimab in advanced cancers. Libraries were prepared by immunoSEQ multiplex PCR; TCRdb keeps only in-frame clonotypes and omits some of them. The data show tens of thousands of clones, about 85% seen once. The material was CD4+ or CD8+ T cells sorted from blood, obtained in a trial of the OX40 agonist ivuxolimab. All receptors come from an adult with an advanced solid tumor such as melanoma, head and neck, liver or kidney cancer. CDR3s include the opening cysteine and the closing phenylalanine or tryptophan. A D gene is named only where the DNA matches it firmly. Not every row has a clone size; where given, it reads once, few, many or a size class.

J gene: TRBJ2-7; D gene: TRBD1; V gene: TRBV27; clone size: .; CDR3 protein: CASSDRDRVYEQYF; CDR3 DNA: TGTGCCAGCAGTGACCGGGACAGGGTCTACGAGCAGTACTTC
J gene: TRBJ2-6; D gene: .; V gene: TRBV29-1; clone size: .; CDR3 protein: CSVPGGSSGANVLTF; CDR3 DNA: TGCAGCGTGCCCGGTGGGAGCTCTGGGGCCAACGTCCTGACTTTC
J gene: TRBJ1-2; D gene: .; V gene: TRBV15; clone size: once; CDR3 protein: CATSREVVPAYYGYTF; CDR3 DNA: TGTGCCACCAGCAGAGAAGTGGTCCCGGCATACTATGGCTACACCTTC
J gene: TRBJ1-5; D gene: TRBD1; V gene: TRBV7-9; clone size: few; CDR3 protein: CASSRTGDNQPQHF; CDR3 DNA: TGTGCCAGCAGCCGGACAGGGGACAATCAGCCCCAGCATTTT
J gene: TRBJ2-3; D gene: TRBD2; V gene: TRBV19; clone size: .; CDR3 protein: CASSTSGGTDTQYF; CDR3 DNA: TGTGCCAGTAGTACTAGCGGGGGCACAGATACGCAGTATTTT
J gene: TRBJ2-5; D gene: .; V gene: TRBV5-5; clone size: .; CDR3 protein: CASKEGVIQGTQYF; CDR3 DNA: TGTGCCAGCAAGGAGGGGGTGATACAGGGGACCCAGTACTTC
J gene: TRBJ2-5; D gene: .; V gene: TRBV5-1; clone size: .; CDR3 protein: CASSFADPRETQYF; CDR3 DNA: TGCGCCAGCAGCTTTGCAGACCCAAGAGAGACCCAGTACTTC
J gene: TRBJ1-6; D gene: TRBD1; V gene: TRBV5-1; clone size: .; CDR3 protein: CASRPGQNNSPLHF; CDR3 DNA: TGCGCCAGCAGACCGGGACAGAATAATTCACCCCTCCACTTT
J gene: TRBJ2-3; D gene: TRBD2; V gene: TRBV2; clone size: .; CDR3 protein: CASKSSGSTDTQYF; CDR3 DNA: TGTGCCAGCAAGTCTAGCGGGTCCACAGATACGCAGTATTTT
J gene: TRBJ1-1; D gene: TRBD1; V gene: TRBV6-1; clone size: .; CDR3 protein: CASRGQGRNRTEAFF; CDR3 DNA: TGTGCCAGCAGGGGACAGGGCCGTAATAGGACTGAAGCTTTCTTT
J gene: TRBJ1-1; D gene: .; V gene: TRBV7-3; clone size: .; CDR3 protein: CASSLTGRNTEAFF; CDR3 DNA: TGTGCCAGCAGCTTAACGGGCAGGAACACTGAAGCTTTCTTT
J gene: TRBJ1-2; D gene: .; V gene: TRBV6-4; clone size: .; CDR3 protein: CASSSNLQGGYTF; CDR3 DNA: TGTGCCAGCAGCTCAAATCTCCAGGGGGGCTACACCTTC
J gene: TRBJ2-7; D gene: .; V gene: TRBV5-1; clone size: .; CDR3 protein: CASSSSLEPYEQYF; CDR3 DNA: TGCGCCAGCAGCTCCTCCCTCGAACCCTACGAGCAGTACTTC
J gene: TRBJ2-1; D gene: TRBD2; V gene: TRBV5-1; clone size: .; CDR3 protein: CASSKTRTSGGGEQFF; CDR3 DNA: TGCGCCAGCAGCAAGACCCGGACTAGCGGGGGAGGTGAGCAGTTCTTC
J gene: TRBJ1-3; D gene: .; V gene: TRBV19; clone size: .; CDR3 protein: CASNSSPGNTIYF; CDR3 DNA: TGTGCCAGTAATAGCTCGCCAGGGAACACCATATATTTT
J gene: TRBJ1-6; D gene: TRBD1; V gene: TRBV15; clone size: .; CDR3 protein: CATSRGGTGGFSHSPLHF; CDR3 DNA: TGTGCCACCAGCAGGGGCGGGACAGGGGGATTTTCCCATTCACCCCTCCACTTT
J gene: TRBJ2-3; D gene: TRBD2; V gene: TRBV19; clone size: .; CDR3 protein: CASSMLAGTDTQYF; CDR3 DNA: TGTGCCAGTAGTATGCTAGCGGGCACAGATACGCAGTATTTT
J gene: TRBJ1-6; D gene: .; V gene: TRBV7-9; clone size: few; CDR3 protein: CASSYVGIGSPLHF; CDR3 DNA: TGTGCCAGCAGCTACGTGGGGATCGGTTCACCCCTCCACTTT
J gene: TRBJ2-3; D gene: TRBD2; V gene: TRBV7-2; clone size: .; CDR3 protein: CASSPLPVSGGLHTQYF; CDR3 DNA: TGTGCCAGCAGCCCGCTCCCGGTAAGCGGGGGATTGCATACGCAGTATTTT
J gene: TRBJ2-1; D gene: .; V gene: TRBV18; clone size: .; CDR3 protein: CASSPPGTSNEQFF; CDR3 DNA: TGTGCCAGCTCACCCCCGGGGACCAGCAATGAGCAGTTCTTC
J gene: TRBJ1-4; D gene: .; V gene: TRBV2; clone size: .; CDR3 protein: CASSEETGGKLFF; CDR3 DNA: TGTGCCAGCAGTGAAGAAACGGGGGGAAAACTGTTTTTT
J gene: TRBJ1-5; D gene: .; V gene: TRBV5-6; clone size: .; CDR3 protein: CASSYGVNQPQHF; CDR3 DNA: TGTGCCAGCAGCTACGGAGTCAATCAGCCCCAGCATTTT
J gene: TRBJ1-6; D gene: .; V gene: TRBV5-4; clone size: .; CDR3 protein: CASSLTNYNSPLHF; CDR3 DNA: TGTGCCAGCAGCTTGACAAACTATAATTCACCCCTCCACTTT
J gene: TRBJ1-2; D gene: .; V gene: TRBV2; clone size: .; CDR3 protein: CASSESPTTGGYTF; CDR3 DNA: TGTGCCAGCAGTGAAAGCCCTACGACGGGTGGCTACACCTTC
J gene: TRBJ2-5; D gene: TRBD1; V gene: TRBV7-2; clone size: .; CDR3 protein: CASSLGTGMKGETQYF; CDR3 DNA: TGTGCCAGCAGCTTAGGGACAGGAATGAAGGGAGAGACCCAGTACTTC
J gene: TRBJ1-1; D gene: .; V gene: TRBV6-6; clone size: .; CDR3 protein: CASSYSMGEGGTEAFF; CDR3 DNA: TGTGCCAGCAGTTACTCGATGGGGGAAGGTGGGACTGAAGCTTTCTTT
J gene: TRBJ2-2; D gene: .; V gene: TRBV7-9; clone size: .; CDR3 protein: CASSPSRPRSGELFF; CDR3 DNA: TGTGCCAGCAGCCCATCGCGTCCTAGGTCCGGGGAGCTGTTTTTT
J gene: TRBJ2-5; D gene: .; V gene: TRBV7-2; clone size: .; CDR3 protein: CASKGGTAGETQYF; CDR3 DNA: TGTGCCAGCAAGGGGGGTACAGCGGGGGAGACCCAGTACTTC
J gene: TRBJ2-2; D gene: .; V gene: TRBV9; clone size: .; CDR3 protein: CASSVTQVYTGELFF; CDR3 DNA: TGTGCCAGCAGCGTAACACAGGTTTACACCGGGGAGCTGTTTTTT
J gene: TRBJ1-1; D gene: .; V gene: TRBV5-5; clone size: .; CDR3 protein: CASSLGVMGVNTEAFF; CDR3 DNA: TGTGCCAGCAGCTTGGGGGTGATGGGGGTGAACACTGAAGCTTTCTTT
J gene: TRBJ1-2; D gene: .; V gene: TRBV21-1; clone size: once; CDR3 protein: CASSPRGRTSEDGPRHYGYTF; CDR3 DNA: TGTGCCAGCAGCCCCCGGGGCCGGACGAGCGAGGACGGTCCCAGGCATTATGGCTACACCTTC
J gene: TRBJ2-5; D gene: TRBD2; V gene: TRBV27; clone size: once; CDR3 protein: CASSLQRGQETQYF; CDR3 DNA: TGTGCCAGCAGTCTGCAGCGGGGGCAAGAGACCCAGTACTTC
J gene: TRBJ2-7; D gene: TRBD2; V gene: TRBV7-2; clone size: .; CDR3 protein: CASSLLAGGTYEQYF; CDR3 DNA: TGTGCCAGCAGCTTACTAGCGGGGGGGACTTACGAGCAGTACTTC
J gene: TRBJ2-5; D gene: .; V gene: TRBV21-1; clone size: once; CDR3 protein: CASSKVLGTGGRLETQYF; CDR3 DNA: TGTGCCAGCAGCAAAGTCCTCGGGACAGGGGGCCGGTTGGAGACCCAGTACTTC
J gene: TRBJ2-1; D gene: TRBD2; V gene: TRBV7-2; clone size: .; CDR3 protein: CASSFRRLAGSSYNEQFF; CDR3 DNA: TGTGCCAGCAGCTTCCGCAGACTAGCGGGGAGCTCCTACAATGAGCAGTTCTTC